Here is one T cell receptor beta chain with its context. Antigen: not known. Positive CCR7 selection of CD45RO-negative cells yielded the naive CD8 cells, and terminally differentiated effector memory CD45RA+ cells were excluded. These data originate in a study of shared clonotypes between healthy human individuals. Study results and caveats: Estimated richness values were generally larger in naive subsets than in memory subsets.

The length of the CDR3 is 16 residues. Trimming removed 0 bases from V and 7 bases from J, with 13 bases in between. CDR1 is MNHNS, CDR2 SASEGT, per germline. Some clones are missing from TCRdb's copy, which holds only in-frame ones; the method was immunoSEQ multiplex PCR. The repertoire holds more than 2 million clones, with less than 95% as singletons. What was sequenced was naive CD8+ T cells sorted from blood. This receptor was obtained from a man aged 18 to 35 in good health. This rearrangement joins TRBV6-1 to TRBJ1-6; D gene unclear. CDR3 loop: CASSEAHLRFNSPLHF. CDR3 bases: TGTGCCAGCAGTGAAGCGCATCTGCGATTCAATTCACCCCTCCACTTT.